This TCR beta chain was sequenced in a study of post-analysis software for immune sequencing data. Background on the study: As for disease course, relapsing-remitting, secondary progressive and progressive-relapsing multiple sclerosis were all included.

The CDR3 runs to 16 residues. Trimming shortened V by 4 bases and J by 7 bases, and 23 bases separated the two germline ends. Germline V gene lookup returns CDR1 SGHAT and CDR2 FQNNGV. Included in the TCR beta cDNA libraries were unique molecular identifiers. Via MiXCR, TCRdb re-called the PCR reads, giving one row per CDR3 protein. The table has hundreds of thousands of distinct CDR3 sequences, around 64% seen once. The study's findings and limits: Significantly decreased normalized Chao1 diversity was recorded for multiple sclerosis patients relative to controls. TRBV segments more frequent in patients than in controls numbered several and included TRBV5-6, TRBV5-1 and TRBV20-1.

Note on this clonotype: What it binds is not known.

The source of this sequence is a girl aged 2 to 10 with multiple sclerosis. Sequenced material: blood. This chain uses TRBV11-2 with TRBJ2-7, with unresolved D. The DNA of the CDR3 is TGTGCCAGCAGCTCTGTAAAAGAATCCTCCTACAATGAGCAGTACTTC. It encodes CASSSVKESSYNEQYF.